The T cell receptor (beta chain) described here comes from a study of T cell responses to AZD1222 COVID-19 vaccine. Study-wide points: Elevations in Spike-specific TCR breadth and depth followed administration of two AZD1222 doses. The donors showed a predominance of white British ancestry and of females, with possible underestimation of clonal diversity.

The CDR3 has 16 amino acids. V was cut by 0 bases and J by 3 bases, with 14 bases left in between. CDR1 is LGHNA, CDR2 YSLEER, per germline. Clones were sequenced by immunoSEQ multiplex PCR, and TCRdb holds only the in-frame ones, with some missing. The table records 150,000 to 200,000 clones, about 89% of them present only once. This clone was picked up a small number of times. Its matching antigen is unknown. The sequence derives from an adult in good health. The material sequenced was peripheral blood, taken on day 0 of MenACWY control vaccination. The genes are TRBV4-3 and TRBJ1-1, with D maybe TRBD1 (5 bases). The CDR3 bases are TGCGCCAGCAGCCAAGATAGGTGGGGGGTGGACACTGAAGCTTTCTTT. Its protein product is CASSQDRWGVDTEAFF.